A selection of T cell receptor beta chains follows, all from one sample in a study of T cells in tuberculosis. Assay used: immunoSEQ multiplex PCR; TCRdb lists only in-frame clones, some missing. Among 30,000 to 35,000 clones listed, about 91% were seen once. The starting material was PBMCs, obtained at tuberculosis diagnosis. These TCRs come from an adult with tuberculosis. Each CDR3 is given with its conserved first and last residue. Fields, in order: D gene, V gene, clone size, J gene, CDR3 protein, CDR3 DNA. A D gene is named only where the DNA matches it firmly. The size field is filled for only some rows; it gives once, few, many or a size class.

>TRBD1|TRBV4-3|-|TRBJ2-1
CASSFRQGGGNEQFF
TGCGCCAGCAGCTTCAGACAGGGGGGAGGCAATGAGCAGTTCTTC
>-|TRBV6-6|-|TRBJ1-5
CASSYSNREDQPQHF
TGTGCCAGCAGTTACTCGAATCGCGAGGATCAGCCCCAGCATTTT
>-|TRBV29-1|once|TRBJ2-2
CSVEGGQGARKSGELFF
TGCAGCGTTGAAGGCGGCCAGGGTGCGAGGAAATCCGGGGAGCTGTTTTTT
>TRBD1|TRBV7-2|-|TRBJ1-2
CASSTTGGIHYGYTF
TGTGCCAGCAGCACCACAGGGGGCATTCACTATGGCTACACCTTC
>TRBD2|TRBV9|-|TRBJ2-2
CASSPRLLAGGRLHTGELFF
TGTGCCAGCAGCCCGCGTTTACTAGCGGGGGGGCGGCTACACACCGGGGAGCTGTTTTTT
>-|TRBV2|once|TRBJ2-1
CASKTRGNEQFF
TGTGCCAGCAAGACCAGGGGAAATGAGCAGTTCTTC
>TRBD1|TRBV4-1|-|TRBJ2-1
CASSQHILGQGEDNEQFF
TGCGCCAGCAGCCAACATATCCTCGGACAGGGGGAGGACAATGAGCAGTTCTTC
>TRBD1|TRBV6-5|few|TRBJ2-3
CASSQGQGADTQYF
TGTGCCAGCAGTCAGGGACAGGGTGCAGATACGCAGTATTTT
>-|TRBV2|-|TRBJ1-6
CASSAYRDRSPLHF
TGTGCCAGCAGTGCCTACAGGGATCGATCACCCCTCCACTTT
>-|TRBV20-1|once|TRBJ2-3
CSLREDTQYF
TGCAGCCTCCGGGAAGATACGCAGTATTTT
>TRBD1|TRBV19|-|TRBJ2-7
CASRQGANEQYF
TGTGCCAGTAGACAGGGGGCCAACGAGCAGTACTTC
>TRBD2|TRBV19|-|TRBJ2-1
CASSMTAGGHNEQFF
TGTGCCAGTAGTATGACAGCGGGGGGCCACAATGAGCAGTTCTTC
>-|TRBV6-5|-|TRBJ2-6
CASSLGSSGANVLTF
TGTGCCAGCAGCCTGGGGAGCTCTGGGGCCAACGTCCTGACTTTC
>-|TRBV27|-|TRBJ1-2
CASSYSGDYGYTF
TGTGCCAGCAGTTACTCAGGGGACTATGGCTACACCTTC
>-|TRBV30|-|TRBJ2-7
CAWSPGYEQYF
TGTGCCTGGAGTCCAGGGTACGAGCAGTACTTC
>TRBD2|TRBV27|-|TRBJ2-1
CASSRGLSGGAVYEQFF
TGTGCCAGCAGTCGCGGACTTAGCGGGGGGGCTGTCTATGAGCAGTTCTTC
>-|TRBV4-3|-|TRBJ1-5
CASSQVVNQPQHF
TGCGCCAGCAGCCAAGTCGTCAATCAGCCCCAGCATTTT
>TRBD2|TRBV13|few|TRBJ2-7
CASSLGRTSRVLSYEQYF
TGTGCCAGCAGCTTAGGCCGGACTAGCCGGGTGTTATCCTACGAGCAGTACTTC
>TRBD1|TRBV28|-|TRBJ1-2
CASSPLRQGGSNHYGYTF
TGTGCCAGCAGTCCCCTCCGACAGGGCGGGTCCAATCATTATGGCTACACCTTC
>-|TRBV19|-|TRBJ1-1
CATRGDTPNTEAFF
TGTGCCACCCGAGGGGACACCCCGAACACTGAAGCTTTCTTT
>TRBD2|TRBV4-2|-|TRBJ2-4
CASSQDSAGGALTKNIQYF
TGTGCCAGCAGCCAAGATTCCGCCGGGGGGGCCTTGACCAAAAACATTCAGTACTTC
>TRBD1|TRBV4-1|-|TRBJ1-4
CASSQGGTGSGKLFF
TGCGCCAGCAGCCAAGGAGGGACAGGTTCAGGAAAACTGTTTTTT
>TRBD1|TRBV11-2|-|TRBJ1-5
CASSSGTAGNQPQHF
TGTGCCAGCAGCTCCGGGACAGCTGGTAATCAGCCCCAGCATTTT
>-|TRBV7-6|once|TRBJ2-3
CASSLAIADTQYF
TGTGCCAGCAGCTTAGCGATCGCGGATACGCAGTATTTT
>-|TRBV28|-|TRBJ1-5
CASTWARGWEPQHF
TGTGCCAGCACATGGGCCAGGGGATGGGAGCCCCAGCATTTT
>TRBD1|TRBV19|-|TRBJ2-3
CASSKQGADTQYF
TGTGCCAGTAGCAAACAGGGGGCAGATACGCAGTATTTT
>TRBD2|TRBV7-3|-|TRBJ2-7
CASSFRAGVLEEQYF
TGTGCCAGCAGCTTCCGAGCGGGGGTATTAGAGGAGCAGTACTTC
>TRBD1|TRBV7-2|-|TRBJ2-5
CASSSRGQGAGETQYF
TGTGCCAGCAGCTCACGGGGACAGGGGGCGGGTGAGACCCAGTACTTC